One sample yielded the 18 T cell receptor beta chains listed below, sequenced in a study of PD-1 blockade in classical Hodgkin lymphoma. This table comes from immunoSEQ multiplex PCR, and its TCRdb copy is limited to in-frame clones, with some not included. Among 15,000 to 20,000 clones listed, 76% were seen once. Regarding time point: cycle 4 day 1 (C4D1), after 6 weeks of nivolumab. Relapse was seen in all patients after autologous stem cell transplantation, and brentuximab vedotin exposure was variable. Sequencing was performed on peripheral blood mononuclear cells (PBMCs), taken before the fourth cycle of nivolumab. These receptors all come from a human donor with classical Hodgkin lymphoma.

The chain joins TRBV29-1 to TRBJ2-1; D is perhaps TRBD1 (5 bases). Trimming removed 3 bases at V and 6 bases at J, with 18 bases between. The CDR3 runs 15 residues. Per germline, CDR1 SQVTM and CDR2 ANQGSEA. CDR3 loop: CSVDKGASYPNEQFF. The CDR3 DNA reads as TGCAGCGTTGACAAAGGGGCCTCGTACCCCAATGAGCAGTTCTTC.

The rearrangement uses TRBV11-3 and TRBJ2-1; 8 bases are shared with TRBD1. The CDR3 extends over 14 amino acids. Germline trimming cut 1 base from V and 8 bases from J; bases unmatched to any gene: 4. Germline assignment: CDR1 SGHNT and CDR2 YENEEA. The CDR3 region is CASSLGLTGDEQFF. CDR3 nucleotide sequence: TGTGCCAGCAGCTTAGGCCTGACAGGGGATGAGCAGTTCTTC.

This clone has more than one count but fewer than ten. The chain's CDR3 is CASSQEEGTNTEAFF. As DNA, the CDR3 is TGCGCCAGCAGCCAAGAAGAGGGGACGAACACTGAAGCTTTCTTT. This chain uses TRBV4-1 with TRBJ1-1; D may be TRBD1 (5 bases). The CDR3 sequence is 15 residues long. Trimming took off 0 bases at V and 1 base at J, with 9 bases between the two ends. CDR1 MGHRA and CDR2 YSYEKL come from the germline V gene.

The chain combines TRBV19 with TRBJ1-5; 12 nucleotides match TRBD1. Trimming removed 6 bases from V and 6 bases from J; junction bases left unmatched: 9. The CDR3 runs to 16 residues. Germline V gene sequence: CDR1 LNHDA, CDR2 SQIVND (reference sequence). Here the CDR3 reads CASRPPGQGAAQPQHF. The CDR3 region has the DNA TGTGCCAGTAGGCCTCCGGGACAGGGGGCCGCTCAGCCCCAGCATTTT.

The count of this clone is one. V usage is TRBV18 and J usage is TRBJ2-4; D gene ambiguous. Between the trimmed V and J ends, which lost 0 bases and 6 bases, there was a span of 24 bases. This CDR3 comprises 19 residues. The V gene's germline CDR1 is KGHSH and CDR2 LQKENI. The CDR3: CASSPPNGHLVPTSNIQYF. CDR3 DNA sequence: TGTGCCAGCTCACCACCAAATGGGCACTTGGTCCCTACGTCAAACATTCAGTACTTC. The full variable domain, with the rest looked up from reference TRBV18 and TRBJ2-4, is NAGVMQNPRHLVRRRGQEARLRCSPMKGHSHVYWYRQLPEEGLKFMVYLQKENIIDESGMPKERFSAEFPKEGPSILRIQQVVRGDSAAYFCASSPPNGHLVPTSNIQYFGAGTRLSVL.

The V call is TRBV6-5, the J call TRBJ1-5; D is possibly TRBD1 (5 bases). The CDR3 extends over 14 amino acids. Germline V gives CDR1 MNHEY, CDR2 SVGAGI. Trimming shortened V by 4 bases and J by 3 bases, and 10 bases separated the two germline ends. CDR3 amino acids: CASSFGGFNQPQHF. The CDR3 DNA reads TGTGCCAGCAGTTTCGGGGGTTTCAATCAGCCCCAGCATTTT.

The chain's CDR3 is CASTYGPTGNYGYTF. For the CDR3, the DNA is TGTGCCAGCACCTATGGGCCAACAGGGAACTATGGCTACACCTTC. V is TRBV5-4 and J is TRBJ1-2, with D possibly matching TRBD1 (6 bases). The CDR3 has 15 residues. Germline V CDR1 and CDR2: SGHNT, YYREEE (reference sequence). V was trimmed by 6 bases and J by 2 bases, leaving 17 bases between them. Full variable domain (missing parts from reference TRBV5-4 and TRBJ1-2): ETGVTQSPTHLIKTRGQQVTLRCSSQSGHNTVSWYQQALGQGPQFIFQYYREEENGRGNFPPRFSGLQFPNYSSELNVNALELDDSALYLCASTYGPTGNYGYTFGSGTRLTVV.

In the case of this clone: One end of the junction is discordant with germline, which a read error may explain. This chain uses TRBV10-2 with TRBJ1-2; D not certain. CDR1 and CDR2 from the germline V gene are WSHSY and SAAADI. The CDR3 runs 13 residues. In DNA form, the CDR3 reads TGCGCCAGCAGTGAGACGAACCACTATGCCTACACCTTC. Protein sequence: CASSETNHYAYTF.

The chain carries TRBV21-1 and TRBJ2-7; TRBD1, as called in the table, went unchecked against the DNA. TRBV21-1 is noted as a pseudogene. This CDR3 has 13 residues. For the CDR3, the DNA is TGTGCCAGCCGGGACATACCCTCCTACGAGCAGTACTTC. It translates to CASRDIPSYEQYF.

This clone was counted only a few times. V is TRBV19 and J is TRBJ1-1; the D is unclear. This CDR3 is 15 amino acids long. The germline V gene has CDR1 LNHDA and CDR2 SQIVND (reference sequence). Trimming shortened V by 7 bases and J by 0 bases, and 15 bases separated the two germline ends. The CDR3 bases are TGTGCCAGTATGACCCGGGGAGGGCTGAACACTGAAGCTTTCTTT. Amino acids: CASMTRGGLNTEAFF.

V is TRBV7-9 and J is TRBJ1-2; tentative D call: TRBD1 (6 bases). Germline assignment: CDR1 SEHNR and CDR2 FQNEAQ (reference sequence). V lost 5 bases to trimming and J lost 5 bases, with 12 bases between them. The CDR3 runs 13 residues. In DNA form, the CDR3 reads TGTGCCAGCAGCCCCGGACAGCCTTATGGCTACACCTTC. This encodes CASSPGQPYGYTF.

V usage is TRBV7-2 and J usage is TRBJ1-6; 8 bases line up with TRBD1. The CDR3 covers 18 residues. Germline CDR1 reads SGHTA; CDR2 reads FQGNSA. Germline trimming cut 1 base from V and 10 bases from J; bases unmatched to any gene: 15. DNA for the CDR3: TGTGCCAGCAGCTTAGTGCCCCGACTGGACAGGGTTGGCTCACCCCTCCACTTT. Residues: CASSLVPRLDRVGSPLHF.

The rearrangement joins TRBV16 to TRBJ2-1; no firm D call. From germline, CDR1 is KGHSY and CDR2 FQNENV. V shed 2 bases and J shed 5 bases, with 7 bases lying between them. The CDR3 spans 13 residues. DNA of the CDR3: TGTGCCAGCAGCCAAGGCAGGAACAATGAGCAGTTCTTC. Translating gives CASSQGRNNEQFF.

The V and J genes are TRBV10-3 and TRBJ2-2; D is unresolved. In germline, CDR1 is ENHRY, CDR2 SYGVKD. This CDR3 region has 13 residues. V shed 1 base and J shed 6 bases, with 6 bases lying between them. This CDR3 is CAISELSSGELFF. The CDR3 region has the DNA TGTGCCATCAGTGAGTTAAGTTCCGGGGAGCTGTTTTTT.

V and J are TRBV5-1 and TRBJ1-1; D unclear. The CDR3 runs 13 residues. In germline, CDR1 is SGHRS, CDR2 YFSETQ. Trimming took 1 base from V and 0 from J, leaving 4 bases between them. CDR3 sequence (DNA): TGCGCCAGCAGCTTGAACCTGAACACTGAAGCTTTCTTT. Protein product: CASSLNLNTEAFF.

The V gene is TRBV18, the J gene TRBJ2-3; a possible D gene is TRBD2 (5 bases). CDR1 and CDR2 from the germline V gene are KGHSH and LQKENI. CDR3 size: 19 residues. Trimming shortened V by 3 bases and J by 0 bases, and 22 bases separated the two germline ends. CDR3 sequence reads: CASSPLDSGSRPSTDTQYF. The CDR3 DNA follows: TGTGCCAGCTCACCTCTGGACTCGGGGAGCCGACCTAGCACAGATACGCAGTATTTT.

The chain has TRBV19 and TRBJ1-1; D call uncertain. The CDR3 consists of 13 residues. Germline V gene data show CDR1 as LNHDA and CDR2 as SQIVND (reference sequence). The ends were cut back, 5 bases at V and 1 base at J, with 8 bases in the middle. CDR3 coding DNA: TGTGCCAGTAGTTATATAGGGAACACTGAAGCTTTCTTT. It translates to CASSYIGNTEAFF. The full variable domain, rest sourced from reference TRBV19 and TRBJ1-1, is DGGITQSPKYLFRKEGQNVTLSCEQNLNHDAMYWYRQDPGQGLRLIYYSQIVNDFQKGDIAEGYSVSREKKESFPLTVTSAQKNPTAFYLCASSYIGNTEAFFGQGTRLTVV.

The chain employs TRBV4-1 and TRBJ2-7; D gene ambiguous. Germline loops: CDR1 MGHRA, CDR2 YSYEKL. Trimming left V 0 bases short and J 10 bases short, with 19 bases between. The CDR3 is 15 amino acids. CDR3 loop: CASSQDLGRILRQYF. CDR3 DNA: TGCGCCAGCAGCCAAGATCTTGGCAGGATCTTACGCCAGTACTTC.